The present T cell receptor (beta chain) was sequenced within a study of T cells in narcolepsy. Study-wide results and caveats: Comparing one patient's CSF and blood CD4+ clonotypes highlighted HCRT- and TRIB2-specific autoreactive clonotypes.

Method: immunoSEQ multiplex PCR; TCRdb's copy keeps in-frame clones and lacks some. Of tens of thousands of clones detected, 80% appear once; the ten largest clones hold more than 1%. Points on this clone: The antigen remains unidentified.

Germline V gene data show CDR1 as SGHTA and CDR2 as FQGNSA. V lost 1 base to trimming and J lost 4 bases; unmatched junction nucleotides: 4. The CDR3 extends over 17 amino acids. This clonotype originated in a human donor in good health. The chain carries TRBV7-2 and TRBJ2-1; TRBD2 matches 13 bases. Material: memory (CD45RA-) CD4+ T cells from blood. In nucleotides, the CDR3 is TGTGCCAGCAGCTTAGTGGGGACTAGCGGGACGTACAATGAGCAGTTCTTC. It codes for CASSLVGTSGTYNEQFF.